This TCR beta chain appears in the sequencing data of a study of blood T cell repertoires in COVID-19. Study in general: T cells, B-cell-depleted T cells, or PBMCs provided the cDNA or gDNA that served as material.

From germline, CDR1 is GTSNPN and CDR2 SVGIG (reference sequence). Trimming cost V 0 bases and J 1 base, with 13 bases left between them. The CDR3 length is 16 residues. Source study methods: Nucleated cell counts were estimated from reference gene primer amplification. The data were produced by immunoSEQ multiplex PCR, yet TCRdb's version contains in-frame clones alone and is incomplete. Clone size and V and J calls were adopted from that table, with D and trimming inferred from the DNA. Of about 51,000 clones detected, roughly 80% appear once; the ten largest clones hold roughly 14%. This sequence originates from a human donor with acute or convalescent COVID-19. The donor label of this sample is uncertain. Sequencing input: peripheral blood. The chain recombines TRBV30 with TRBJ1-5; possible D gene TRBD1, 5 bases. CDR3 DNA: TGTGCCTGGAGTGTAGGGGCAGGGTTGAGCAATCAGCCCCAGCATTTT. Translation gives CAWSVGAGLSNQPQHF.